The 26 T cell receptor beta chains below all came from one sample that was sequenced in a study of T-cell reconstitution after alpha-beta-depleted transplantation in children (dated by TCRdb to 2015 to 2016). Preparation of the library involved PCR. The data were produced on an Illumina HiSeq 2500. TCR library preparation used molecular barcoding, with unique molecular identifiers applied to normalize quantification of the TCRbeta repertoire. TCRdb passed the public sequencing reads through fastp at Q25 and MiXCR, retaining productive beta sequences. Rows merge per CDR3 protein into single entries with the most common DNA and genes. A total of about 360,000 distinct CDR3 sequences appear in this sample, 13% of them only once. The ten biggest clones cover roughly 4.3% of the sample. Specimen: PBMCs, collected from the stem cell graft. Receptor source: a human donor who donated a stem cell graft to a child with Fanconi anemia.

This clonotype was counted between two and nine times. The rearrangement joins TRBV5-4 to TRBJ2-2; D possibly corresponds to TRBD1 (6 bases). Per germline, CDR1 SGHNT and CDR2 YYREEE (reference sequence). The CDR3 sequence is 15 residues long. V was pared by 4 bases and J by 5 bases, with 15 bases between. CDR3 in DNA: TGTGCCAGCAGCGGAAAACCAGGGGCGACCGGGGAGCTGTTTTTT. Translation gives CASSGKPGATGELFF.

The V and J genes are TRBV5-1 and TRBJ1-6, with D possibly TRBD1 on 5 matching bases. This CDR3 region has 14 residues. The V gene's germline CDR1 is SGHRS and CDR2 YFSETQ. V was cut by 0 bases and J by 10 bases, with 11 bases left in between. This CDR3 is CASSLVSEGSPLHF. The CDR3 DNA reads TGCGCCAGCAGCTTGGTCTCCGAGGGGTCACCCCTCCACTTT.

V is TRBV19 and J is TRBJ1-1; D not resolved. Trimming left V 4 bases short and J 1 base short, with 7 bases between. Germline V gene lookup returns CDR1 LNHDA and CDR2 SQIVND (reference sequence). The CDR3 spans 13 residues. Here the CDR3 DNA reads TGTGCCAGTAGTACTCAAAGGAACACTGAAGCTTTCTTT. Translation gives CASSTQRNTEAFF.

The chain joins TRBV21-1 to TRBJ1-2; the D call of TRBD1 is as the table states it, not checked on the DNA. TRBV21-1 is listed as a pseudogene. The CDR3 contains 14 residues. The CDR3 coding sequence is TGTGCCAGCAGCGGACCGACAGGGTTAGCTGGCTACACCTTC. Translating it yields CASSGPTGLAGYTF.

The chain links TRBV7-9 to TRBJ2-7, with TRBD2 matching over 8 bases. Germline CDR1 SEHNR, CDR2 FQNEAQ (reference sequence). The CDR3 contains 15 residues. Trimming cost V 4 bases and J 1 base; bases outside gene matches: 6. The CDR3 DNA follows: TGTGCCAGCAGCTCGGGGGGGGGAAGGTCCTACGAGCAGTACTTC. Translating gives CASSSGGGRSYEQYF.

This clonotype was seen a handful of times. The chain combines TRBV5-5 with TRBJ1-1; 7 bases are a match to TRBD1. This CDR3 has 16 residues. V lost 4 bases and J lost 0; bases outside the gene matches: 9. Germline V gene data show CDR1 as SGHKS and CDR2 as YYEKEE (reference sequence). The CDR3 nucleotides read TGTGCCAGCAGCAAAGGACAGGTTGATGTGAACACTGAAGCTTTCTTT. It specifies CASSKGQVDVNTEAFF.

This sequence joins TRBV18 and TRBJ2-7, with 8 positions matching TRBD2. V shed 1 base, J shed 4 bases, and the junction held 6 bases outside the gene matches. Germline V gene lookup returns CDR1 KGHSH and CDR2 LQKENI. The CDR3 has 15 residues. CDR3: CASSPRRGDTYEQYF. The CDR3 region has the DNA TGTGCCAGCTCACCACGGCGGGGGGATACATACGAGCAGTACTTC.

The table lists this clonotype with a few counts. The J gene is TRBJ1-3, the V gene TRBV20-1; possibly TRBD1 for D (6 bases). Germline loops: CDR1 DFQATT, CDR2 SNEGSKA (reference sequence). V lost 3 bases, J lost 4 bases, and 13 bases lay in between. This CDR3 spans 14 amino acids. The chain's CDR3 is CSASSWGQGNTIYF. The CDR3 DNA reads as TGCAGTGCTAGCTCCTGGGGGCAGGGAAACACCATATATTTT.

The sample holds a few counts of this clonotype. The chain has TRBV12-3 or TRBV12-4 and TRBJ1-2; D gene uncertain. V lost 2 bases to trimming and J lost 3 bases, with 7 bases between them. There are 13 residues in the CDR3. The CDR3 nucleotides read TGTGCCAGCAGTTTACGGATTGACTATGGCTACACCTTC. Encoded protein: CASSLRIDYGYTF.

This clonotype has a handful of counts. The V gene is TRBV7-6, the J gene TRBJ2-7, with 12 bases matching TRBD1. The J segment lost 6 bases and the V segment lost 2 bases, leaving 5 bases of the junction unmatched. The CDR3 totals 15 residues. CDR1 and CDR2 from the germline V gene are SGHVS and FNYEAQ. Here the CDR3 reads CASSLPPGQGAEQYF. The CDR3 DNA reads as TGTGCCAGCAGCTTACCCCCGGGACAGGGGGCCGAGCAGTACTTC. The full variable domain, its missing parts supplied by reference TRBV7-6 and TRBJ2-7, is GAGVSQSPRYKVTKRGQDVALRCDPISGHVSLYWYRQALGQGPEFLTYFNYEAQQDKSGLPNDRFSAERPEGSISTLTIQRTEQRDSAMYRCASSLPPGQGAEQYFGPGTRLTVT.

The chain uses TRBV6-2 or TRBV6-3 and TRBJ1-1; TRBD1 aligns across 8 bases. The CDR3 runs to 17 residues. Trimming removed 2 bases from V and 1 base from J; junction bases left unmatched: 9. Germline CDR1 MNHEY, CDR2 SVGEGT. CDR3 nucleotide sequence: TGTGCCAGCAGTTACCCAGGGGGCGGGGGACCGAACACTGAAGCTTTCTTT. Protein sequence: CASSYPGGGGPNTEAFF.

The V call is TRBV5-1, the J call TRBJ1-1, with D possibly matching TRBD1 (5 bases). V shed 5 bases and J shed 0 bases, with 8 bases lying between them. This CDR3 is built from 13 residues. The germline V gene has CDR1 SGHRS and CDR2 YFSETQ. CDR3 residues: CASRSQVNTEAFF. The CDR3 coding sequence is TGCGCCAGCAGGTCACAGGTGAACACTGAAGCTTTCTTT.

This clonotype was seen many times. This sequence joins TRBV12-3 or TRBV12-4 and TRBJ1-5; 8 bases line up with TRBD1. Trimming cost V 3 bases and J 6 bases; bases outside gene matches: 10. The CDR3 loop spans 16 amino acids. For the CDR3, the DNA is TGTGCCAGCAGTTTCTTCGGGACAGGCAACGGTCAGCCCCAGCATTTT. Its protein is CASSFFGTGNGQPQHF.

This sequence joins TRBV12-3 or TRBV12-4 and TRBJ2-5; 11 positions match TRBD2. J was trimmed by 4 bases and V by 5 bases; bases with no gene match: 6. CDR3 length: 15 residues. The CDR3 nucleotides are TGTGCCAGCAGTACCGGGACTAGCGGTGGAGAGACCCAGTACTTC. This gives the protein CASSTGTSGGETQYF.

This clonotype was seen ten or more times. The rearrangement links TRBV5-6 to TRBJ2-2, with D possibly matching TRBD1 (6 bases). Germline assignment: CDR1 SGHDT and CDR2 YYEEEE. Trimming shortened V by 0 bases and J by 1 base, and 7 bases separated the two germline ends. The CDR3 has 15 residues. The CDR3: CASSLVGGNTGELFF. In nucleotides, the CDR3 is TGTGCCAGCAGCTTGGTAGGGGGGAACACCGGGGAGCTGTTTTTT.

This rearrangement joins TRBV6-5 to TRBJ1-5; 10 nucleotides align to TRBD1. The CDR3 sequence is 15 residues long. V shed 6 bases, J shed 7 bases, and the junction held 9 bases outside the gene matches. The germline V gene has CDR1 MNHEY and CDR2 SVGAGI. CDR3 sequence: CASSRMGQGSQPQHF. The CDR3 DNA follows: TGTGCCAGCAGCCGGATGGGACAGGGGAGCCAGCCCCAGCATTTT.

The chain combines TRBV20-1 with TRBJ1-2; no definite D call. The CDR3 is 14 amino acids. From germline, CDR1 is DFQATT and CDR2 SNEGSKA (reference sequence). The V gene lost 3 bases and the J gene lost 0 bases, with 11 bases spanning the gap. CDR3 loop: CSARVREPNYGYTF. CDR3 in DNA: TGCAGTGCTAGGGTCCGGGAACCTAACTATGGCTACACCTTC.

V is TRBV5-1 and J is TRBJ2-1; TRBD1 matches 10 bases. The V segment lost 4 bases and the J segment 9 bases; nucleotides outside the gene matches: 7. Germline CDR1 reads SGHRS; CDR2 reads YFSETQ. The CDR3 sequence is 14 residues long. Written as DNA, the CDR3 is TGCGCCAGCAGCCCCGGGACAGGGGAGGTTGAGCAGTTCTTC. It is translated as CASSPGTGEVEQFF.

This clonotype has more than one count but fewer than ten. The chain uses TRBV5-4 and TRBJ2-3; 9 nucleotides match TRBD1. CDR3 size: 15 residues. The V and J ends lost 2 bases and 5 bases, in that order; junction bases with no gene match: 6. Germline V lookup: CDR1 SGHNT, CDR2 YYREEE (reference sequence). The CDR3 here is CASSLMGQGGDTQYF. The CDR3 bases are TGTGCCAGCAGCTTAATGGGACAGGGTGGAGATACGCAGTATTTT.

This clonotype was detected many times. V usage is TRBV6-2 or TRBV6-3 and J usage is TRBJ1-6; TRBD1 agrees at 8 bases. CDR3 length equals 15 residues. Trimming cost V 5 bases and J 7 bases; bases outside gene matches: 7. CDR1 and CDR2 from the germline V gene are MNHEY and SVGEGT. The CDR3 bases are TGTGCCAGCAGTCTACAGGGGGTCAGAAATTCACCCCTCCACTTT. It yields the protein CASSLQGVRNSPLHF.

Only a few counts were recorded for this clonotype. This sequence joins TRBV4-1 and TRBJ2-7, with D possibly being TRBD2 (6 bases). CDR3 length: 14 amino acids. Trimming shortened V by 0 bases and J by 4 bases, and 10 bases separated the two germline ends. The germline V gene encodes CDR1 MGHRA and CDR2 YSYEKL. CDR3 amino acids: CASSQEEGVYEQYF. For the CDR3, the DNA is TGCGCCAGCAGCCAAGAGGAGGGAGTTTACGAGCAGTACTTC.

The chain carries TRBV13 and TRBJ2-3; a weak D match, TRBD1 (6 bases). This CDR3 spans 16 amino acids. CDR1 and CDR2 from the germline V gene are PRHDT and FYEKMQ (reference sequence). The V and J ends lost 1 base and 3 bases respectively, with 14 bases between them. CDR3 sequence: CASSLEQGEPTDTQYF. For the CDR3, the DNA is TGTGCCAGCAGCTTAGAACAGGGTGAGCCTACAGATACGCAGTATTTT.

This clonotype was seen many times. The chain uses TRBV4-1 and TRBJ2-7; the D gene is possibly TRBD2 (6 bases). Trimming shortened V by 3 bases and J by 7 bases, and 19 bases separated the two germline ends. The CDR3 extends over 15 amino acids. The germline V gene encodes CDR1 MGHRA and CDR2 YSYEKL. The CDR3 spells CASSQGRQGGGEQYF. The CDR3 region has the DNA TGCGCCAGCAGCCAGGGACGGCAGGGCGGAGGGGAGCAGTACTTC.

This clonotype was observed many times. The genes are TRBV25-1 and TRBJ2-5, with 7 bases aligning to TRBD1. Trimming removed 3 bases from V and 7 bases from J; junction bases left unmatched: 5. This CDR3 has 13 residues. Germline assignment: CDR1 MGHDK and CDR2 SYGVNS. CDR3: CASSDEGAWTQYF. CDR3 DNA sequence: TGTGCCAGCAGTGATGAGGGGGCTTGGACCCAGTACTTC.

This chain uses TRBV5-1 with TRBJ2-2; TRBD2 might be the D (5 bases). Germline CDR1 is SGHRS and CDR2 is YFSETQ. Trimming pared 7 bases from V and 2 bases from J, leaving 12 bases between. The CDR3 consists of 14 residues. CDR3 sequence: CASEGGFNTGELFF. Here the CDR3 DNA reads TGCGCCAGCGAGGGCGGATTTAACACCGGGGAGCTGTTTTTT.

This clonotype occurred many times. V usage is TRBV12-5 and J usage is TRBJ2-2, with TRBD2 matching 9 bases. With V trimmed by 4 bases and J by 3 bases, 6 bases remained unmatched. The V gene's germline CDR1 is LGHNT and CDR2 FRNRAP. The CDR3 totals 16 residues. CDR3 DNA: TGTGCTAGTGGTTCGCTAGCGGGGCAATACACCGGGGAGCTGTTTTTT. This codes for CASGSLAGQYTGELFF. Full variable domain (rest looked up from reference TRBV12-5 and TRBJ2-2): DARVTQTPRHKVTEMGQEVTMRCQPILGHNTVFWYRQTMMQGLELLAYFRNRAPLDDSGMPKDRFSAEMPDATLATLKIQPSEPRDSAVYFCASGSLAGQYTGELFFGEGSRLTVL.